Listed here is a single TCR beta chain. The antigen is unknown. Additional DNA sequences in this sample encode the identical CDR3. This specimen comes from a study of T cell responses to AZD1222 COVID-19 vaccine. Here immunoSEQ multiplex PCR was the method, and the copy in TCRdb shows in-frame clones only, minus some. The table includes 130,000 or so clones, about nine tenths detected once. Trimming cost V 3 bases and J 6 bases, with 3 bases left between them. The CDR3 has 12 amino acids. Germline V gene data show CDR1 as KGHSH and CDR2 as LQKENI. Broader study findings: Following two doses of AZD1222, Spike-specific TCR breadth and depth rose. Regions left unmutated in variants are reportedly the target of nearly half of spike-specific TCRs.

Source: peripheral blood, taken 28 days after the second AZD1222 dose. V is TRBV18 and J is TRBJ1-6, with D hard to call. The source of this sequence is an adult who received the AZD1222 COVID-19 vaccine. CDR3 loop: CASSPPNSPLHF. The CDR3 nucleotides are TGTGCCAGCTCACCCCCTAATTCACCCCTCCACTTT.